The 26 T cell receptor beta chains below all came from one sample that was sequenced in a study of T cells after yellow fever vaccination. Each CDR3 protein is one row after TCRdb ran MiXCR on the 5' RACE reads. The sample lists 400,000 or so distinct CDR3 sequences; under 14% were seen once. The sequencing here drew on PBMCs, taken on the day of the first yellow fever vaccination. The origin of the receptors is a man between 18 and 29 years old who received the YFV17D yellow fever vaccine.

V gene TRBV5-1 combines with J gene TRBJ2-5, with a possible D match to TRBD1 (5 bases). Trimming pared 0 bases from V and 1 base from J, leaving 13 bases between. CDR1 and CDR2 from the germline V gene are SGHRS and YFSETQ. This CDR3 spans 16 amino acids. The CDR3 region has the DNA TGCGCCAGCAGCTTGGAGGGGCTAAGAACCCAAGAGACCCAGTACTTC. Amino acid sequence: CASSLEGLRTQETQYF.

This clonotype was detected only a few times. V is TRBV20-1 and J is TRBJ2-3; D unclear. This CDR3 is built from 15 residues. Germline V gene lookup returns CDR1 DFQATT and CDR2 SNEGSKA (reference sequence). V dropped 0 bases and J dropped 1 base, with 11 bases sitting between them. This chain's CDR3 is CSARESQSGTDTQYF. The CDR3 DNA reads TGCAGTGCTAGAGAGAGCCAGTCAGGCACAGATACGCAGTATTTT.

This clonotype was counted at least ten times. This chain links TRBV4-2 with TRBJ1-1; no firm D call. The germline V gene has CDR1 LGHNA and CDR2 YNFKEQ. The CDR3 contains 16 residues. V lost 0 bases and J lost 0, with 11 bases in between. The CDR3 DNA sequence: TGTGCCAGCAGCCAAGATGCAGTCAGATTGAACACTGAAGCTTTCTTT. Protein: CASSQDAVRLNTEAFF.

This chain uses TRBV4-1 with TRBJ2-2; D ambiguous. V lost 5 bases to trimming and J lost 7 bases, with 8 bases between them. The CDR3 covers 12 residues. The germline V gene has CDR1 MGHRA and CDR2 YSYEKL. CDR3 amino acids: CASSRSSGELFF. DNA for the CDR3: TGCGCCAGCAGCAGATCCAGCGGGGAGCTGTTTTTT.

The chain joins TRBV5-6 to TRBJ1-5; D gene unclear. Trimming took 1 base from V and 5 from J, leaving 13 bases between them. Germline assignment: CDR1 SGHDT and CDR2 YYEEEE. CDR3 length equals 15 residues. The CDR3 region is CASSLFWRPDQPQHF. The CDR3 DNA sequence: TGTGCCAGCAGCTTGTTTTGGCGGCCGGATCAGCCCCAGCATTTT.

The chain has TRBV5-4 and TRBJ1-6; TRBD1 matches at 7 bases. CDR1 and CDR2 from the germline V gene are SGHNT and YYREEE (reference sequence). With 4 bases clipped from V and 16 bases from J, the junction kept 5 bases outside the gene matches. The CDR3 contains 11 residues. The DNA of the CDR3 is TGTGCCAGCAGCGTCGGGACAGTGCTCCACTTT. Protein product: CASSVGTVLHF.

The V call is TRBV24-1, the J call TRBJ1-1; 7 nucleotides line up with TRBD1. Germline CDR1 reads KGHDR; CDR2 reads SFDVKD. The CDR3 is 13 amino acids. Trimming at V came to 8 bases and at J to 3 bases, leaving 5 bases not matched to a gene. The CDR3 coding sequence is TGTGCCACCACGACAGGGCGGGACACTGAAGCTTTCTTT. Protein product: CATTTGRDTEAFF.

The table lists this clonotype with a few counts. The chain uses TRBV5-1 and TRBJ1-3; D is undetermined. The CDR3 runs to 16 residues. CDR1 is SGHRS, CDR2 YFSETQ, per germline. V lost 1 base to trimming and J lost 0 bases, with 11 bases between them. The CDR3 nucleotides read TGCGCCAGCAGCTTGTTAACGAGCGGCTCTGGAAACACCATATATTTT. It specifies CASSLLTSGSGNTIYF.

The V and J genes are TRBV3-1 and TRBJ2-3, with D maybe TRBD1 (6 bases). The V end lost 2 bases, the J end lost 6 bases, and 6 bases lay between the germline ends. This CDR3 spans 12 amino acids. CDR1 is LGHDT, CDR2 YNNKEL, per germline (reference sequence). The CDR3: CASSQTGDTQYF. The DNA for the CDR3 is TGTGCCAGCAGCCAAACAGGGGATACGCAGTATTTT.

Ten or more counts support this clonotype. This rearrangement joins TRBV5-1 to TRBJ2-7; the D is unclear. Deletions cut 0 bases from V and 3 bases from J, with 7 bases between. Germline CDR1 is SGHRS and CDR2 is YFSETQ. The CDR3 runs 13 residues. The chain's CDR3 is CASSLAPGYEQYV. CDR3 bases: TGCGCCAGCAGCTTGGCTCCAGGCTACGAGCAGTACGTC.

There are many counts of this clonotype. The CDR3 sequence is CASSEDGLANEQFF. In DNA form, the CDR3 reads TGTGCCAGCAGTGAGGACGGACTAGCAAATGAGCAGTTCTTC. The chain has TRBV6-4 and TRBJ2-1; TRBD2 agrees at 8 bases. Germline CDR1 is MRHNA and CDR2 is SNTAGT. This CDR3 comprises 14 residues. Unmatched junction bases numbered 5, after V lost 3 bases and J lost 7 bases.

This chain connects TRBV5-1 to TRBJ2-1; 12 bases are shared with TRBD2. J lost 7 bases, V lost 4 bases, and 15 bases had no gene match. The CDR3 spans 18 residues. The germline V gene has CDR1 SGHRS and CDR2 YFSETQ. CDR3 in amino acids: CASSKPMLAGGLGNEQFF. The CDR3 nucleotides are TGCGCCAGCAGCAAGCCCATGCTAGCGGGGGGGCTCGGTAATGAGCAGTTCTTC.

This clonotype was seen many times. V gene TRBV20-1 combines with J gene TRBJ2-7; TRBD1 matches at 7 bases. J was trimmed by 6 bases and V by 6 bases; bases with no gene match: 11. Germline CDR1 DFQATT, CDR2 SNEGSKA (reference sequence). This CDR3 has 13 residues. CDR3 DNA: TGCAGTGCCCCGAGACAGGGTCTCGTCGAGCAGTACGTC. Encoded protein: CSAPRQGLVEQYV.

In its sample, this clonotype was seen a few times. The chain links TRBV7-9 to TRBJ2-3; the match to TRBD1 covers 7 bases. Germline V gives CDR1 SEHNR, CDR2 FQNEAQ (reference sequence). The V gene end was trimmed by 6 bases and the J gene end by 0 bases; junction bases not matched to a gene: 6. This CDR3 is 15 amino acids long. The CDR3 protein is CASRTTGKSTDTQYF. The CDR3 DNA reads TGTGCCAGCAGAACGACAGGGAAGAGCACAGATACGCAGTATTTT.

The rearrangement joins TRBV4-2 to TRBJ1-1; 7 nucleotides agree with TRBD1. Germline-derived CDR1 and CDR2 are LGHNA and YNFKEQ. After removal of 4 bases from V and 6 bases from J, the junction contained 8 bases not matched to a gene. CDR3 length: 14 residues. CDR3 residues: CASSRGTEASEAFF. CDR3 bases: TGTGCCAGCAGCCGAGGGACAGAGGCGTCTGAAGCTTTCTTT.

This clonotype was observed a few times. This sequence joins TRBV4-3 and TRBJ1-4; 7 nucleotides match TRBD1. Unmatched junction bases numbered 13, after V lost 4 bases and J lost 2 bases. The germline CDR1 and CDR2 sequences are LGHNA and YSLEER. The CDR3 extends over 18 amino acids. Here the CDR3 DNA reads TGCGCCAGCAGCCCGGGACAGCGGAGAGGGCGGACTAATGAAAAACTGTTTTTT. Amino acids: CASSPGQRRGRTNEKLFF.

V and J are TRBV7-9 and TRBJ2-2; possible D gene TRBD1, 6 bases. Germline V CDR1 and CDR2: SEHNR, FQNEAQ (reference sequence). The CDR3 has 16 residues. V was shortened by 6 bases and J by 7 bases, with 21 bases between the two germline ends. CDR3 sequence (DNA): TGTGCCAGCAGGGGGTACCGGGACATCAAGAGCGGGGAGCTGTTTTTT. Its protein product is CASRGYRDIKSGELFF.

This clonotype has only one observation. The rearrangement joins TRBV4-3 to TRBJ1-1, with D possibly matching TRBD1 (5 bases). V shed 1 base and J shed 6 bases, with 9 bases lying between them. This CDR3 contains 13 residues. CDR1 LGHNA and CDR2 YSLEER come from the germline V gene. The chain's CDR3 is CASSQGGDAEAFF. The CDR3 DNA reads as TGCGCCAGCAGCCAAGGGGGGGACGCTGAAGCTTTCTTT.

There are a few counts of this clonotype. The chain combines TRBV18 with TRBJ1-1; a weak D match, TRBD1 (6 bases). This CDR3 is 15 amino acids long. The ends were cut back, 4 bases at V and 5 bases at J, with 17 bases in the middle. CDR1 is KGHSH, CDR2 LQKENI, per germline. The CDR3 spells CASSHSNRVETEAFF. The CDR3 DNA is TGTGCCAGCTCACACTCAAACAGGGTAGAGACTGAAGCTTTCTTT.

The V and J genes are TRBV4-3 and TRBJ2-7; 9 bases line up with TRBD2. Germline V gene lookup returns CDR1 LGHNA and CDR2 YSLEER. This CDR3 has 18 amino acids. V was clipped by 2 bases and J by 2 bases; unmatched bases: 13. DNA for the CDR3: TGCGCCAGCAGCCAAAGGAGCCAACGACTAGCGGATCCCTACGAGCAGTACTTC. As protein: CASSQRSQRLADPYEQYF.

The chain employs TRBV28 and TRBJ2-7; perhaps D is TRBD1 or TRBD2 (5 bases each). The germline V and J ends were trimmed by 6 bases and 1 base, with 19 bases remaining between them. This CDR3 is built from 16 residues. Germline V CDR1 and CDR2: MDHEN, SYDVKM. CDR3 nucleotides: TGTGCCAGCAGCCAAGCCGGTGGGGGAGAGTCCTACGAGCAGTACGTC. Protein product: CASSQAGGGESYEQYV.

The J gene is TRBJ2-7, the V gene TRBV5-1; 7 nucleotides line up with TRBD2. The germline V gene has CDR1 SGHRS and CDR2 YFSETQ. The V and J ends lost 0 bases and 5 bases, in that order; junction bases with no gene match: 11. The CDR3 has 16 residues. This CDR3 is CASSLVPQIGGNEQYF. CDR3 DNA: TGCGCCAGCAGCTTGGTACCCCAGATCGGGGGGAACGAGCAGTACTTC.

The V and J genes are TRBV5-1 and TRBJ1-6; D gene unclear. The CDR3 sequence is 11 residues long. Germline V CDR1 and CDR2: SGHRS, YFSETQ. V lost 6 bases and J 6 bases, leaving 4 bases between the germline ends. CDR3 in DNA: TGCGCCAGCATGACTAATTCACCCCTCCACTTT. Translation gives CASMTNSPLHF.

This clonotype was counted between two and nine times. In DNA form, the CDR3 reads TGTGCCAGCACCTCGGGACCCCTGGCCCACTATATTCGCTACACCTTC. Amino acid sequence: CASTSGPLAHYIRYTF. The rearrangement links TRBV2 to TRBJ1-2, with D possibly TRBD1 on 5 matching bases. Germline values: CDR1 SNHLY, CDR2 FYNNEI. Trimming removed 7 bases from V and 9 bases from J, with 27 bases in between. This CDR3 spans 16 amino acids.

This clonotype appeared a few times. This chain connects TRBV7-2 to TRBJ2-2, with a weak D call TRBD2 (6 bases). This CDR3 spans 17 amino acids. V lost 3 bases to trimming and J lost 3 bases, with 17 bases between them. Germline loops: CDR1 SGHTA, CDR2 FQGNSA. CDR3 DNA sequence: TGTGCCAGCAGCTTTCAACCGGGACTCCCCTACACCGGGGAGCTGTTTTTT. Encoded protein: CASSFQPGLPYTGELFF.

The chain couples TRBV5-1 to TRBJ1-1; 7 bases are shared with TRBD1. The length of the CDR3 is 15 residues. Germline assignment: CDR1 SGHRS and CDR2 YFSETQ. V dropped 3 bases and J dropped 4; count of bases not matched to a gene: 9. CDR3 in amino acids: CASSYQETGTTEAFF. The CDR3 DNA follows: TGCGCCAGCAGCTACCAGGAGACAGGGACCACTGAAGCTTTCTTT.